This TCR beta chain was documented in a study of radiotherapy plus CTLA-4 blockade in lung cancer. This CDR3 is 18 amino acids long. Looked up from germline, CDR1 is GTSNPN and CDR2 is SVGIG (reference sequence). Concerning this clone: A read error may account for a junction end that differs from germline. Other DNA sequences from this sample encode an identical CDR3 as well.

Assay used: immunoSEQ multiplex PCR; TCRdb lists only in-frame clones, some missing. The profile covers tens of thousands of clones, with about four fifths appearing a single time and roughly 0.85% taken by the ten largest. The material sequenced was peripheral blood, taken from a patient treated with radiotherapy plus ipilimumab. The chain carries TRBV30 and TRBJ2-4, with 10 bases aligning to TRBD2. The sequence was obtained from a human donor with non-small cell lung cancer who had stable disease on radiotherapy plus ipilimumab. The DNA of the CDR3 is TGTGCCTGGAGTGTACGTACAGCGGGGGGGCTAGCCAAAAACATTCAATACTTC. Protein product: CAWSVRTAGGLAKNIQYF.